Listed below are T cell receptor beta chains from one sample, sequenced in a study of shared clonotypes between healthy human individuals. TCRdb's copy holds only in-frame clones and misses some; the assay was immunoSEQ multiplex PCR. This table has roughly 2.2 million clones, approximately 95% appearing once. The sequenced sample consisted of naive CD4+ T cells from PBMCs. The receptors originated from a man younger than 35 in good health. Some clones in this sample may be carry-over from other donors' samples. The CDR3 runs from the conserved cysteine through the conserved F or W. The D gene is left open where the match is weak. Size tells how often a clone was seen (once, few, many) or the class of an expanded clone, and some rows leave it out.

CDR3nt: TGTGCCAGCAGCTCCCGACTAGCGGGAGTTAGGGAGACCCAGTACTTC; CDR3aa: CASSSRLAGVRETQYF; abundance: .; v_gene: TRBV7-3; j_gene: TRBJ2-5; d_gene: TRBD2
CDR3nt: TGCAGTGCTAGCGCAAGGGATGAAGCTTTCTTT; CDR3aa: CSASARDEAFF; abundance: .; v_gene: TRBV20-1; j_gene: TRBJ1-1; d_gene: .
CDR3nt: TGTGCCAGCAGCTTTTCAGGGAACACTGAAGCTTTCTTT; CDR3aa: CASSFSGNTEAFF; abundance: .; v_gene: TRBV7-3; j_gene: TRBJ1-1; d_gene: .
CDR3nt: TGTGCCAGCAGCCACGCCGGGACAGGGGTAGAATTGATCTATGGCTACACCTTC; CDR3aa: CASSHAGTGVELIYGYTF; abundance: .; v_gene: TRBV5-4; j_gene: TRBJ1-2; d_gene: TRBD1
CDR3nt: TGTGCCATCAACGACAGGAGCAATCAGCCCCAGCATTTT; CDR3aa: CAINDRSNQPQHF; abundance: .; v_gene: TRBV10-3; j_gene: TRBJ1-5; d_gene: .
CDR3nt: TGTGCCAGCATTAGCGGGCTAAACAATGAGCAGTTCTTC; CDR3aa: CASISGLNNEQFF; abundance: .; v_gene: TRBV25-1; j_gene: TRBJ2-1; d_gene: TRBD2
CDR3nt: TGCGCCAGCGACGTTATGTATGGGCTAGGGGAGACCCAGTACTTC; CDR3aa: CASDVMYGLGETQYF; abundance: .; v_gene: TRBV5-1; j_gene: TRBJ2-5; d_gene: .
CDR3nt: TGTGCCATCGGACGGGGGCGCAATCAGCCCCAGCATTTT; CDR3aa: CAIGRGRNQPQHF; abundance: once; v_gene: TRBV10-3; j_gene: TRBJ1-5; d_gene: .
CDR3nt: TGTGCCAGCAGTGAGGAGGGGACGTACCAAGAGACCCAGTACTTC; CDR3aa: CASSEEGTYQETQYF; abundance: once; v_gene: TRBV2; j_gene: TRBJ2-5; d_gene: .
CDR3nt: TGTGCCAGCAGCCTGTCCGGGACTAGCGGGTACAATGAGCAGTTCTTC; CDR3aa: CASSLSGTSGYNEQFF; abundance: .; v_gene: TRBV9; j_gene: TRBJ2-1; d_gene: TRBD2
CDR3nt: TGTGCCAGCAGCCCCAATCCGAGCAGCACAGATACGCAGTATTTT; CDR3aa: CASSPNPSSTDTQYF; abundance: .; v_gene: TRBV7-9; j_gene: TRBJ2-3; d_gene: .
CDR3nt: TGTGCCAGCATAAGGGACAGGGGGAATGAAAAACTGTTTTTT; CDR3aa: CASIRDRGNEKLFF; abundance: .; v_gene: TRBV28; j_gene: TRBJ1-4; d_gene: TRBD1
CDR3nt: TGTGCCAGCAGTCCTCTACTGCATGACTACAATGAGCAGTTCTTC; CDR3aa: CASSPLLHDYNEQFF; abundance: .; v_gene: TRBV28; j_gene: TRBJ2-1; d_gene: .
CDR3nt: TGTGCCAGCAGCTTAGTTGCGGGAGGCGAGCAGTACTTC; CDR3aa: CASSLVAGGEQYF; abundance: once; v_gene: TRBV7-2; j_gene: TRBJ2-7; d_gene: TRBD2
CDR3nt: TGCGCCAGTTGTACCGGGACTAGCTCAGTTGGGGCCAACGTCCTGACTTTC; CDR3aa: CASCTGTSSVGANVLTF; abundance: .; v_gene: TRBV5-1; j_gene: TRBJ2-6; d_gene: TRBD2
CDR3nt: TGCGCCAGCAGCGTAACAGGGGGCGCGAGCTACGAGCAGTACTTC; CDR3aa: CASSVTGGASYEQYF; abundance: once; v_gene: TRBV5-1; j_gene: TRBJ2-7; d_gene: TRBD1
CDR3nt: TGTGCCAGCTCAGCCGCCCGGGACGGCGGGGCCTACGAGCAGTACTTC; CDR3aa: CASSAARDGGAYEQYF; abundance: .; v_gene: TRBV18; j_gene: TRBJ2-7; d_gene: .
CDR3nt: TGTGCCTGGAGTGTACGTGAGACCCAGTACTTC; CDR3aa: CAWSVRETQYF; abundance: once; v_gene: TRBV30; j_gene: TRBJ2-5; d_gene: .
CDR3nt: TGCGCCAGCGGAGAACTAGCGGGAGCATCTTTATATGAGCAGTTCTTC; CDR3aa: CASGELAGASLYEQFF; abundance: .; v_gene: TRBV5-1; j_gene: TRBJ2-1; d_gene: TRBD2
CDR3nt: TGTGCCAGCTCACCCACGACTAGCCACTACGAGCAGTACTTC; CDR3aa: CASSPTTSHYEQYF; abundance: .; v_gene: TRBV18; j_gene: TRBJ2-7; d_gene: TRBD2
CDR3nt: TGCGCCAGCAGCCAGTCCTTCGTTTACAATGAGCAGTTCTTC; CDR3aa: CASSQSFVYNEQFF; abundance: .; v_gene: TRBV10-2; j_gene: TRBJ2-1; d_gene: .
CDR3nt: TGTGCCAGCAGCCCTGTTCCGGGACTAGCGGTCTACAATGAGCAGTTCTTC; CDR3aa: CASSPVPGLAVYNEQFF; abundance: .; v_gene: TRBV11-2; j_gene: TRBJ2-1; d_gene: TRBD2
CDR3nt: TGTGCCAGCAGCGTATTTTCCGGGGGGAGCTACGAGCAGTACTTC; CDR3aa: CASSVFSGGSYEQYF; abundance: .; v_gene: TRBV9; j_gene: TRBJ2-7; d_gene: TRBD2
CDR3nt: TGTGCCAGCAGTTTTCTCCGGGGCCAGGCCAACGTCCTGACTTTC; CDR3aa: CASSFLRGQANVLTF; abundance: .; v_gene: TRBV28; j_gene: TRBJ2-6; d_gene: .
CDR3nt: TGTGCCAGCAGCCCCGCCGGGACGCGAGCCTACGAGCAGTACTTC; CDR3aa: CASSPAGTRAYEQYF; abundance: .; v_gene: TRBV5-4; j_gene: TRBJ2-7; d_gene: .
CDR3nt: TGTGCCAGCAGCTTGGGGCGATCAGGGTGGACTGAAGCTTTCTTT; CDR3aa: CASSLGRSGWTEAFF; abundance: .; v_gene: TRBV11-2; j_gene: TRBJ1-1; d_gene: .
CDR3nt: TGTGCCATCAGTGACGTCACAACAGGGTCCCCTGAAGCTTTCTTT; CDR3aa: CAISDVTTGSPEAFF; abundance: once; v_gene: TRBV10-3; j_gene: TRBJ1-1; d_gene: .
CDR3nt: TGCGCCAGCAGCGTACAGGGGTTCTCTGAAAAACTGTTTTTT; CDR3aa: CASSVQGFSEKLFF; abundance: .; v_gene: TRBV5-1; j_gene: TRBJ1-4; d_gene: TRBD1
CDR3nt: TGTGCCAGCAGCGACCGAGGGCTGGGTACTTTCTTT; CDR3aa: CASSDRGLGTFF; abundance: few; v_gene: TRBV6-1; j_gene: TRBJ1-1; d_gene: .
CDR3nt: TGTGCCAGCAGCGTGCAGGGGACTGAAGCTTTCTTT; CDR3aa: CASSVQGTEAFF; abundance: .; v_gene: TRBV7-9; j_gene: TRBJ1-1; d_gene: .
CDR3nt: TGTGCCAGCACAAGGGGGGCTAGCGGATCCTACGAGCAGTACTTC; CDR3aa: CASTRGASGSYEQYF; abundance: .; v_gene: TRBV6-1; j_gene: TRBJ2-7; d_gene: .
CDR3nt: TGTGCCAGCAGCCGCCAGATAGGCGATGAGCAGTTCTTC; CDR3aa: CASSRQIGDEQFF; abundance: .; v_gene: TRBV7-6; j_gene: TRBJ2-1; d_gene: .
CDR3nt: TGTGCCAGCAGCCAAGCCCCAGGGCTTGGCTACACCTTC; CDR3aa: CASSQAPGLGYTF; abundance: .; v_gene: TRBV4-2; j_gene: TRBJ1-2; d_gene: .
CDR3nt: TGTGCCAGCAGTTTTGATCGTACAATGAACACTGAAGCTTTCTTT; CDR3aa: CASSFDRTMNTEAFF; abundance: .; v_gene: TRBV27; j_gene: TRBJ1-1; d_gene: .
CDR3nt: TGCGCCAGCAGCTTGCCCACAGGCCGAGGGACTGAAGCTTTCTTT; CDR3aa: CASSLPTGRGTEAFF; abundance: .; v_gene: TRBV5-1; j_gene: TRBJ1-1; d_gene: .
CDR3nt: TGTGCCAGCAGCTACACAGGGAAGGATGAAAAACTGTTTTTT; CDR3aa: CASSYTGKDEKLFF; abundance: .; v_gene: TRBV28; j_gene: TRBJ1-4; d_gene: .
CDR3nt: TGTGCCAGTAGTAATTTATTAGCGGGAGATACGCAGTATTTT; CDR3aa: CASSNLLAGDTQYF; abundance: .; v_gene: TRBV19; j_gene: TRBJ2-3; d_gene: TRBD2
CDR3nt: TGCGCCAGCAGCCCGGACAGTTCGCGCCACGAGCAGTACTTC; CDR3aa: CASSPDSSRHEQYF; abundance: .; v_gene: TRBV5-1; j_gene: TRBJ2-7; d_gene: .
CDR3nt: TGTGCCAGCAGCTCCCAAAGCAATCAGCCCCAGCATTTT; CDR3aa: CASSSQSNQPQHF; abundance: .; v_gene: TRBV7-2; j_gene: TRBJ1-5; d_gene: .
CDR3nt: TGTGCCAGCAGGCGGTGGGCAGGGTCTGATGGCTACACCTTC; CDR3aa: CASRRWAGSDGYTF; abundance: .; v_gene: TRBV5-6; j_gene: TRBJ1-2; d_gene: .
CDR3nt: TGTGCCAGCAGTTTAGGAGGACAGGGACCCTACGAGCAGTACTTC; CDR3aa: CASSLGGQGPYEQYF; abundance: .; v_gene: TRBV28; j_gene: TRBJ2-7; d_gene: TRBD1
CDR3nt: TGTGCCAGCAGCGCCCGGACTAGCGGAAACGAGCAGTACTTC; CDR3aa: CASSARTSGNEQYF; abundance: once; v_gene: TRBV9; j_gene: TRBJ2-7; d_gene: TRBD2
CDR3nt: TGTGCCTGGAGTGGCTTTGGAGGAAACACCATATATTTT; CDR3aa: CAWSGFGGNTIYF; abundance: .; v_gene: TRBV30; j_gene: TRBJ1-3; d_gene: .
CDR3nt: TGTGCCAGCAGCGCATCCGGGACAGCGTACGAGCAGTACTTC; CDR3aa: CASSASGTAYEQYF; abundance: .; v_gene: TRBV7-7; j_gene: TRBJ2-7; d_gene: TRBD1
CDR3nt: TGTGCCAGCAGTTCGCTAGCGGGAGACATCATAGATACGCAGTATTTT; CDR3aa: CASSSLAGDIIDTQYF; abundance: .; v_gene: TRBV27; j_gene: TRBJ2-3; d_gene: TRBD2